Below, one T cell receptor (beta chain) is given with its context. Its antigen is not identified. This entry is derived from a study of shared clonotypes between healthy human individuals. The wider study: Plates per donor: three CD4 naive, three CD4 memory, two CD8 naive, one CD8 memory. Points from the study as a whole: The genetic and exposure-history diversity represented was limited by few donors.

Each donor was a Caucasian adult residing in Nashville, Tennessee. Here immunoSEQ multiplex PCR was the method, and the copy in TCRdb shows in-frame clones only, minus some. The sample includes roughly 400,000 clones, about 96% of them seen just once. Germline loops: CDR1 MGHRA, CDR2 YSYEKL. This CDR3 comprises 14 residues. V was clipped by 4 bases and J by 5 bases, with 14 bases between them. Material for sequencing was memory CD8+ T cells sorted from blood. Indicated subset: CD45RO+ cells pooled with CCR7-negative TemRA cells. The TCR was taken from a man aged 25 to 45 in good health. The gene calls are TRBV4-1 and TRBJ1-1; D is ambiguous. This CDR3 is CASSPKPEGTEAFF. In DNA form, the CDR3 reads TGCGCCAGCAGCCCCAAACCGGAGGGTACTGAAGCTTTCTTT.